This is a list of T cell receptor beta chains from one sample in a study of Ad26.COV2.S vaccination and SARS-CoV-2 variants. Data came from immunoSEQ multiplex PCR; TCRdb stores just in-frame clones and leaves some out. The repertoire holds fewer than 600,000 clones, with 80% to 90% as singletons. Sequenced material: peripheral blood, taken in a trial of Ad26.COV2.S vaccine versus placebo. All receptors derive from a person aged 18-60 years who received the Ad26.COV2.S COVID-19 vaccine or a placebo. Both conserved end residues are trimmed from each CDR3.

TRBV10-3	TRBJ1-2	AISATDSHGYT
TRBV29-1	TRBJ2-2	SVQGTSGSFFGELF
TRBV3-1/TRBV3-2	TRBJ2-7	ASSQDKGGGSWY
TRBV5-4	TRBJ2-1	ASSLGGGSYNEQF
TRBV28	TRBJ2-1	ASSFLHNEQF
TRBV5-1	TRBJ1-4	ASSLGGDEKLF
TRBV7-6	TRBJ1-2	ASSLNDGQDGYT
TRBV19	TRBJ1-5	ASGGLNSNQPQH
TRBV28	TRBJ1-3	ASSSSGRNTIY
TRBV7-9	TRBJ2-1	ASIRHGGPVNNEQF
TRBV25-1	TRBJ2-1	ASTRDRVNEQF
TRBV30	TRBJ2-7	ASKGLAGGPYEQY
TRBV28	TRBJ1-2	ASSSTGGKPNYGYT
TRBV5-1	TRBJ2-5	ASSLVPGGQETQY
TRBV6-5	TRBJ2-1	ASSNRQGGLDEQF
TRBV7-2	TRBJ1-2	ASSETGTGPLGYT
TRBV5-1	TRBJ2-1	ASSLGWDRRRSYNEQF
TRBV21-1	TRBJ1-4	ASSKSWASKCNEKLF